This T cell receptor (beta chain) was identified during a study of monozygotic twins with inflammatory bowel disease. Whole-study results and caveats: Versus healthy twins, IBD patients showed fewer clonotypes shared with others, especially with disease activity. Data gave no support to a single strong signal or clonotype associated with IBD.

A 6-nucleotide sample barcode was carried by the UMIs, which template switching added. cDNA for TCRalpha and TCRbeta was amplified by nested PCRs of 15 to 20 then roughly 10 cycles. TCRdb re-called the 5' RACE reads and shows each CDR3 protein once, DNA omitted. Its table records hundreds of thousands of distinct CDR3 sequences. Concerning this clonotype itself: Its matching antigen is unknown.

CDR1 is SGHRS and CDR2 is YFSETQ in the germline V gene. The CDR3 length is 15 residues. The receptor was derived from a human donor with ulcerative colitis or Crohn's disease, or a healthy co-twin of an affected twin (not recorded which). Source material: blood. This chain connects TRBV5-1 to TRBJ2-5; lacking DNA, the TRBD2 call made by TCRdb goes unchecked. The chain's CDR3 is CASSLGTSGSETQYF.